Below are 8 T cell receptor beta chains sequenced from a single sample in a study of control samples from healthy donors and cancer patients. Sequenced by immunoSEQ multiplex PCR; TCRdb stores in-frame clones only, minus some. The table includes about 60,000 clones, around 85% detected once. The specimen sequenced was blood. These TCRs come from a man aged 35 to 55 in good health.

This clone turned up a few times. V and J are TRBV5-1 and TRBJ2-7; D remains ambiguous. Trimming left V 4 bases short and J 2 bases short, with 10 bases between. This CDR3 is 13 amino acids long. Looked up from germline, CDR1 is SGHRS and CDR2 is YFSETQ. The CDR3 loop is CASSLTGTYEQYF. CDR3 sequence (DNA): TGCGCCAGCAGCCTCACCGGTACCTACGAGCAGTACTTC.

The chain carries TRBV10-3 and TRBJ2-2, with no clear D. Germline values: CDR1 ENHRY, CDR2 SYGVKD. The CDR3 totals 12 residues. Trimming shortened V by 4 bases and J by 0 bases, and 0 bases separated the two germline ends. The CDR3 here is CAISANTGELFF. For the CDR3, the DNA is TGTGCCATCAGTGCGAACACCGGGGAGCTGTTTTTT.

CDR3 amino acids: CASSQGGHQPQHF. In nucleotides, the CDR3 is TGTGCCAGCAGCCAAGGAGGGCATCAGCCCCAGCATTTT. The gene calls are TRBV3-1 (or the pseudogene TRBV3-2) and TRBJ1-5; no clear D gene. Germline V gene sequence: CDR1 LGHDT, CDR2 YNNKEL (reference sequence). V was shortened by 1 base and J by 5 bases, with 6 bases between the two germline ends. The CDR3 is 13 residues long.

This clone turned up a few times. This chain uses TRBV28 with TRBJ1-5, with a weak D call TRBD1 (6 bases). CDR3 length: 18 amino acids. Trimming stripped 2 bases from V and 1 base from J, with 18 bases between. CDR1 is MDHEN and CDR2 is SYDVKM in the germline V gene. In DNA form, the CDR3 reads TGTGCCAGCAGTTTACTCTCAGGGGCTCTAAGGAGCAATCAGCCCCAGCATTTT. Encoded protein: CASSLLSGALRSNQPQHF.

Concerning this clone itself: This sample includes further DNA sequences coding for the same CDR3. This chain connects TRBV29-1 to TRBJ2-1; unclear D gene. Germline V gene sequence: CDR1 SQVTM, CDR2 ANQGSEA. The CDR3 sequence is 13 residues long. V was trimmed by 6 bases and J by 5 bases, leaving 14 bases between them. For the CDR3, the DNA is TGCAGCGTCGGTGGGATACAAAACAATGAGCAGTTCTTC. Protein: CSVGGIQNNEQFF.

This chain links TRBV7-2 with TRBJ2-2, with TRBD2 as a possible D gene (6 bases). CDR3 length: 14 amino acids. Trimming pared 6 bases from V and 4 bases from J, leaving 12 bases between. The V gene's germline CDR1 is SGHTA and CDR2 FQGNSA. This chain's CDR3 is CASSIGLLTGELFF. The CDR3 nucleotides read TGTGCCAGCAGTATTGGACTACTCACCGGGGAGCTGTTTTTT.

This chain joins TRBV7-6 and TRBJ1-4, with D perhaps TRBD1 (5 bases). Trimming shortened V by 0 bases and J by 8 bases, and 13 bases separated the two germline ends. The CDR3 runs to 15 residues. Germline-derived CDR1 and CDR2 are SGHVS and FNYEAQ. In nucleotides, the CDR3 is TGTGCCAGCAGCTTAGCCCCAGGGAGGGCGGAAAAACTGTTTTTT. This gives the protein CASSLAPGRAEKLFF. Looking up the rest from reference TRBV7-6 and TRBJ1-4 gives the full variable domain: GAGVSQSPRYKVTKRGQDVALRCDPISGHVSLYWYRQALGQGPEFLTYFNYEAQQDKSGLPNDRFSAERPEGSISTLTIQRTEQRDSAMYRCASSLAPGRAEKLFFGSGTQLSVL.

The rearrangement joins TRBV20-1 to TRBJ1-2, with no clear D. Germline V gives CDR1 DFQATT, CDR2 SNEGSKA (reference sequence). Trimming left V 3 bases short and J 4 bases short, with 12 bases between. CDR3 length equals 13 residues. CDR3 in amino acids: CSASPGKGYGYTF. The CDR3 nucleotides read TGCAGTGCTAGTCCCGGGAAGGGCTATGGCTACACCTTC.